The clone carrying this TCR beta chain was counted at least ten times. Within the sample, other DNA sequences also encode this same CDR3. This sample is drawn from a study of metastatic and nonmetastatic thyroid tumors. Overall study context: Where malignant and benign thyroid patients were concerned, repertoires were compared across blood and tumor or nodule tissue.

The V segment lost 1 base and the J segment 0 bases; nucleotides outside the gene matches: 3. CDR1 DFQATT and CDR2 SNEGSKA come from the germline V gene (reference sequence). The CDR3 runs 14 residues. Thyroid surgery was preceded by no treatment in any patient. As processed by the authors: CDR3 was compared across clinicopathological groups, and the resulting differences were used to build a distant-metastasis classifier for papillary thyroid cancer. Using MiXCR, TCRdb reanalyzed the PCR reads. Here the V and J calls rest on TCRdb's processing, not on the authors' analysis. The data hold about 36,000 clones, with less than 25% observed a single time.

The V and J genes are TRBV20-1 and TRBJ2-7, with TRBD2 matching over 7 bases. Sequenced sample: blood. The origin of this receptor is a female donor with papillary thyroid cancer or a benign thyroid nodule (not recorded which). Some clones in this sample may be carry-over from other donors' samples. The CDR3 is CSARVGTNSYEQYF. CDR3 sequence (DNA): TGCAGTGCTAGAGTGGGGACTAACTCCTACGAGCAGTACTTC.